This T cell receptor beta chain was captured by sequencing in a study of human T cells and chemical hapten exposure. Stated time point: patch test 1, 2 weeks after DPC sensitization. Treatment in this sample: therapeutic diphenylcyclopropenone sensitization with weekly scalp DPC. One entry per CDR3 protein, called by TCRdb with MiXCR from the RACE reads. This sample yields 150,000 to 200,000 distinct CDR3 sequences, of which more than 20% are seen a single time; under 8.5% belongs to the top ten. The study, taken as a whole, reports: Sensitizing with DPC caused no change in TCRs above 1 in 1000 frequency. Significantly more large CDR3 similarity clusters arose among expanded TCRs than among controls.

V shed 6 bases and J shed 8 bases, with 10 bases lying between them. The CDR3 spans 12 residues. From germline, CDR1 is MNHEY and CDR2 SVGEGT. This clonotype occurred a few times. The target antigen is unknown. The rearrangement joins TRBV6-2 or TRBV6-3 to TRBJ1-4; the D is unclear. Sequencing used whole blood, obtained in connection with sensitization to the hapten diphenylcyclopropenone (DPC). The receptor was isolated from a woman aged 45-59 years with alopecia areata. Some clones in this sample may be carry-over from other donors' samples. As DNA, the CDR3 is TGTGCCAGCAGAGATGAAGAGGAAAAACTGTTTTTT. Encoded protein: CASRDEEEKLFF.